The T cell receptor beta chain described here comes from a study of sequential checkpoint blockade in melanoma. Sample treatment: randomized to nivolumab then ipilimumab (arm A) or the reverse (arm B). CDR1 SQVTM and CDR2 ANQGSEA come from the germline V gene. This CDR3 is 10 amino acids long. Trimming took off 7 bases at V and 6 bases at J, with 9 bases between the two ends. Data came from immunoSEQ multiplex PCR; TCRdb stores just in-frame clones and leaves some out. Seen here are around 26,000 clones, 75% to 80% observed once, and the top ten hold roughly 22%. This TCR came from a human donor with melanoma. The chain joins TRBV29-1 to TRBJ1-1; D perhaps matches TRBD1 (6 bases). Sample: CD8+ T cells sorted from blood (inferred from file names), taken from a patient given nivolumab and ipilimumab in sequence. The CDR3 sequence is CSGGTSEAFF. CDR3 sequence (DNA): TGCAGCGGGGGGACATCTGAAGCTTTCTTT.